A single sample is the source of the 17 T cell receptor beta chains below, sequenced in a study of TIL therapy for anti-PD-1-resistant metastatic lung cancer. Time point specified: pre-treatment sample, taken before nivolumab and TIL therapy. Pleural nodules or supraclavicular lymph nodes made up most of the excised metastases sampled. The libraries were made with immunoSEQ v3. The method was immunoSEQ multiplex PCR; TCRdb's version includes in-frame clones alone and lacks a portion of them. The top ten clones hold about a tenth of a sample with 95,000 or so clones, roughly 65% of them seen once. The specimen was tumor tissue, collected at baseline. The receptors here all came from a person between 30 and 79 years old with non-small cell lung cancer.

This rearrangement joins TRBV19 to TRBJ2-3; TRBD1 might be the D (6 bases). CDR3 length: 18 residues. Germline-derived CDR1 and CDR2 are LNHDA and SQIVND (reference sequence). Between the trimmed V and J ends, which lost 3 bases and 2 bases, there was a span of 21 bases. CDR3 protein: CASSMAPIQGYFTDTQYF. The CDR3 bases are TGTGCCAGTAGTATGGCCCCAATACAGGGATACTTCACAGATACGCAGTATTTT.

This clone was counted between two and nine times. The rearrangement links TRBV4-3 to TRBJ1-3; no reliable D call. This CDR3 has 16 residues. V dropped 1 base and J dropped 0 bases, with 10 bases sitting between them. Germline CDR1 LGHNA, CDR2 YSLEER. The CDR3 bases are TGCGCCAGCAGCCAAGGATATGTTAGCTCTGGAAACACCATATATTTT. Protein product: CASSQGYVSSGNTIYF.

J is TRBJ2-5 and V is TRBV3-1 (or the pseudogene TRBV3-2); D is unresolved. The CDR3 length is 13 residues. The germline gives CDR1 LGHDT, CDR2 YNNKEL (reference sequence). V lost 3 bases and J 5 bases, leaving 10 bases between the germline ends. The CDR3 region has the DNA TGTGCCAGCAGCCAGCTTAGGTGGGAGACCCAGTACTTC. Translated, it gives CASSQLRWETQYF.

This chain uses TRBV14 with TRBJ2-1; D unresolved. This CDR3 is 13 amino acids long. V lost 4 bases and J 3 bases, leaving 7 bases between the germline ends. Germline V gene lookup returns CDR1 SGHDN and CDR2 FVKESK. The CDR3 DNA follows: TGTGCCAGCAGCCGCCAGATCTACAATGAGCAGTTCTTC. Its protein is CASSRQIYNEQFF.

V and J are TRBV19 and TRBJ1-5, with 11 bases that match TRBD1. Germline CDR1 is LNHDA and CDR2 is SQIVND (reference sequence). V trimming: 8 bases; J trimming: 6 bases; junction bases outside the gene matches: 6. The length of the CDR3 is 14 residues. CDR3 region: CASRTGGGGQPQHF. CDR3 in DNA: TGTGCCAGTCGGACAGGGGGCGGGGGTCAGCCCCAGCATTTT.

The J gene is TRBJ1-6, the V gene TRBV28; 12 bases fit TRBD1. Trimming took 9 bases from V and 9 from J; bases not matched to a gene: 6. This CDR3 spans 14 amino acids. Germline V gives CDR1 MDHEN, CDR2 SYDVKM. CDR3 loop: CASWEGQGASPLHF. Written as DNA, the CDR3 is TGTGCCAGTTGGGAGGGACAGGGGGCTTCACCCCTCCACTTT.

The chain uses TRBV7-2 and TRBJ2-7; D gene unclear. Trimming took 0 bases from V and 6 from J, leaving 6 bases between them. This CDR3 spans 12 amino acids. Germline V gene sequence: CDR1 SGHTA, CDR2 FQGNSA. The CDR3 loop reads CASSLAVGEQYF. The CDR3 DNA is TGTGCCAGCAGCTTAGCGGTAGGCGAGCAGTACTTC.

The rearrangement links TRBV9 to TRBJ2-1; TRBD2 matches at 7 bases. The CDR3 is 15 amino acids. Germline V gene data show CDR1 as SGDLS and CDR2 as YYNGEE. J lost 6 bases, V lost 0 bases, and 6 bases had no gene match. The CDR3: CASSVVGRGGNEQFF. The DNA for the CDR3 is TGTGCCAGCAGCGTAGTAGGTCGCGGGGGCAATGAGCAGTTCTTC.

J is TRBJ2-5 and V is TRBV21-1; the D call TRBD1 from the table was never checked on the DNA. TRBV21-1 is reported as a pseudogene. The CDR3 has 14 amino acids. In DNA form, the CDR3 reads TGTGCCAGCAGCAAATATGCAGGGTGGGAGACCCAGTACTTC. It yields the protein CASSKYAGWETQYF.

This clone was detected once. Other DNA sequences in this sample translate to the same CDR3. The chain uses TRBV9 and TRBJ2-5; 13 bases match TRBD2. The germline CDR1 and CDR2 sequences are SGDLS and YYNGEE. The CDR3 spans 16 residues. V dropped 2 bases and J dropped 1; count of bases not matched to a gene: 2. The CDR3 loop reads CASSVGLAGFQETQYF. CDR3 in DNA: TGTGCCAGCAGCGTGGGACTAGCGGGGTTCCAAGAGACCCAGTACTTC. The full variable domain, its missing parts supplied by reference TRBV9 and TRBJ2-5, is DSGVTQTPKHLITATGQRVTLRCSPRSGDLSVYWYQQSLDQGLQFLIQYYNGEERAKGNILERFSAQQFPDLHSELNLSSLELGDSALYFCASSVGLAGFQETQYFGPGTRLLVL.

The CDR3 bases are TGCGCCAGCAGCGAAAGACAGGGGAATGAGCAGTTCTTC. Translated: CASSERQGNEQFF. The gene calls are TRBV5-1 and TRBJ2-1; 8 bases line up with TRBD1. This CDR3 comprises 13 residues. Germline values: CDR1 SGHRS, CDR2 YFSETQ. J was trimmed by 7 bases and V by 4 bases; bases with no gene match: 4.

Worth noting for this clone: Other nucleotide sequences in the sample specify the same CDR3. The DNA of the CDR3 is TGTGCCAGCAGCCAAGGACAGGGGTTAGAGACCCAGTACTTC. Translating it yields CASSQGQGLETQYF. The chain is built from TRBV4-2 and TRBJ2-5; 8 bases are shared with TRBD1. There are 14 residues in the CDR3. Germline V CDR1 and CDR2: LGHNA, YNFKEQ. Trimming took 1 base from V and 4 from J; bases not matched to a gene: 2.

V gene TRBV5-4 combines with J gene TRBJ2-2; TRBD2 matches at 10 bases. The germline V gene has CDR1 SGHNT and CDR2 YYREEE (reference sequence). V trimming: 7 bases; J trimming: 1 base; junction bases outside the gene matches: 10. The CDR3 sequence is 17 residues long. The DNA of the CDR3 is TGTGCCAGCGGATTTTCGGCTAGCGGGGGGAACACCGGGGAGCTGTTTTTT. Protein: CASGFSASGGNTGELFF.

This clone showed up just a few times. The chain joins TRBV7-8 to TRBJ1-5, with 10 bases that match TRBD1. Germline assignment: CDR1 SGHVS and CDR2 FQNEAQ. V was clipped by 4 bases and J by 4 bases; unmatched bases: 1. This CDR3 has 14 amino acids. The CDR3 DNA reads TGTGCCAGCAGCTCGGGACAGGGGAATCAGCCCCAGCATTTT. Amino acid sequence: CASSSGQGNQPQHF.

As DNA, the CDR3 is TGTGCCAGTACTCCAAGAAGGTCTGAAGCTTTCTTT. Its translation is CASTPRRSEAFF. The chain has TRBV19 and TRBJ1-1; no reliable D call. Germline CDR1 LNHDA, CDR2 SQIVND (reference sequence). The ends were cut back, 7 bases at V and 6 bases at J, with 12 bases in the middle. The CDR3 is 12 residues long.

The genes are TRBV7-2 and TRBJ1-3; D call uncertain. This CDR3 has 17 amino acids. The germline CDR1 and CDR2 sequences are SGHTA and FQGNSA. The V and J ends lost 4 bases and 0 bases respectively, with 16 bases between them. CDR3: CASSSTPPGVSGNTIYF. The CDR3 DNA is TGTGCCAGCAGCTCAACCCCCCCGGGCGTCTCTGGAAACACCATATATTTT.

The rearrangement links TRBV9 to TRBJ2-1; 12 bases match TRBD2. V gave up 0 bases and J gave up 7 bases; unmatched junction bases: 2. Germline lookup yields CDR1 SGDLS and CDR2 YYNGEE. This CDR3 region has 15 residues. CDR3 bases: TGTGCCAGCAGCGTAGCTAGCGGGGGGGGGAATGAGCAGTTCTTC. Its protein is CASSVASGGGNEQFF. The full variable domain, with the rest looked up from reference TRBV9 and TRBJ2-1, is DSGVTQTPKHLITATGQRVTLRCSPRSGDLSVYWYQQSLDQGLQFLIQYYNGEERAKGNILERFSAQQFPDLHSELNLSSLELGDSALYFCASSVASGGGNEQFFGPGTRLTVL.